This entry lists 10 T cell receptor beta chains sequenced from one sample in a study of metastatic and nonmetastatic thyroid tumors. Thyroid surgery took place with no prior treatment in any patient. TCRdb re-analyzed the PCR reads through MiXCR. The table has tens of thousands of clones, 25% to 30% seen once. Sequenced input: blood. The source of these receptors is a male donor with papillary thyroid cancer or a benign thyroid nodule (not recorded which). Some clones in this sample may be carry-over from other donors' samples.

V usage is TRBV7-9 and J usage is TRBJ1-6, with D possibly being TRBD1 (5 bases). CDR3 size: 14 residues. Germline V gene sequence: CDR1 SEHNR, CDR2 FQNEAQ (reference sequence). Trimming pared 3 bases from V and 9 bases from J, leaving 12 bases between. Here the CDR3 DNA reads TGTGCCAGCAGCTTGGCAGCAAGGGGTTCACCCCTCCACTTT. Translation: CASSLAARGSPLHF.

In this sample, this clone turned up many times. This chain connects TRBV7-7 to TRBJ2-5; 13 bases fit TRBD2. This CDR3 has 15 amino acids. Germline V gene data show CDR1 as SSHAT and CDR2 as FNYEAQ (reference sequence). The CDR3, as DNA: TGTGCTAGCGGGCCGGGACTAGCGGGAAAAGAGACCCAGTACTTC. It yields the protein CASGPGLAGKETQYF. The full variable domain, its missing parts supplied by reference TRBV7-7 and TRBJ2-5, is GAGVSQSPRYKVTKRGQDVTLRCDPISSHATLYWYQQALGQGPEFLTYFNYEAQPDKSGLPSDRFSAERPEGSISTLTIQRTEQRDSAMYRCASGPGLAGKETQYFGPGTRLLVL.

This clone was seen ten or more times. The chain joins TRBV6-1 to TRBJ2-1; a possible D gene is TRBD1 (5 bases). Trimming removed 4 bases from V and 1 base from J, with 14 bases in between. Germline-derived CDR1 and CDR2 are MNHNS and SASEGT. This CDR3 spans 16 amino acids. The CDR3 DNA sequence: TGTGCCAGCAGTGGGTATAGGGGTAGGTCCTACAATGAGCAGTTCTTC. It is translated as CASSGYRGRSYNEQFF.

This clone showed up many times. The rearrangement uses TRBV5-1 and TRBJ2-2, with a tentative D call TRBD1 (6 bases). The germline V and J ends were trimmed by 7 bases and 7 bases, with 17 bases remaining between them. The CDR3 spans 14 residues. Germline-derived CDR1 and CDR2 are SGHRS and YFSETQ. CDR3 DNA: TGCGCCAGCGGGGAGACAGGTCCCCTCGGGGAGCTGTTTTTT. It yields the protein CASGETGPLGELFF. The entire variable domain, with the rest obtained from reference TRBV5-1 and TRBJ2-2, is as follows: KAGVTQTPRYLIKTRGQQVTLSCSPISGHRSVSWYQQTPGQGLQFLFEYFSETQRNKGNFPGRFSGRQFSNSRSEMNVSTLELGDSALYLCASGETGPLGELFFGEGSRLTVL.

This clone was counted ten times or more. The rearrangement uses TRBV28 and TRBJ1-2; D perhaps matches TRBD1 (5 bases). Germline CDR1 is MDHEN and CDR2 is SYDVKM. V dropped 5 bases and J dropped 0 bases, with 13 bases sitting between them. CDR3 length equals 15 residues. Here the CDR3 reads CASSLRQPANYGYTF. The CDR3 bases are TGTGCCAGCAGTCTTAGACAGCCAGCTAACTATGGCTACACCTTC.

Regarding this clone: Its ends do not fully match the called genes, so a read error is possible. V gene TRBV6-1 combines with J gene TRBJ2-7; 13 bases match TRBD2. CDR3 length: 12 residues. Germline-derived CDR1 and CDR2 are MNHNS and SASEGT. CDR3 sequence: CASSEATSGRNF. The CDR3 DNA sequence: TGTGCCAGCAGTGAAGCGACTAGCGGGAGGAACTTC.

This clone was counted ten times or more. The rearrangement joins TRBV27 to TRBJ2-3, with 14 bases that match TRBD2. The germline V gene encodes CDR1 MNHEY and CDR2 SMNVEV (reference sequence). The CDR3 totals 17 residues. The V segment lost 2 bases and the J segment 3 bases; nucleotides outside the gene matches: 4. The CDR3 DNA is TGTGCCAGCAGTTTAGGGACTAGCGGGAGTAGAACAGATACGCAGTATTTT. It yields the protein CASSLGTSGSRTDTQYF.

This clone was observed a few times. V usage is TRBV6-1 and J usage is TRBJ1-6, with D perhaps TRBD1 (6 bases). Germline CDR1 MNHNS, CDR2 SASEGT. V was cut by 3 bases and J by 10 bases, with 13 bases left in between. The CDR3 extends over 14 amino acids. CDR3 DNA: TGTGCCAGCAGTGACTGGGCAGGGGACTCACCCCTCCACTTT. Amino acid sequence: CASSDWAGDSPLHF.

The chain has TRBV5-1 and TRBJ1-2; no definite D call. The V gene lost 0 bases and the J gene lost 6 bases, with 15 bases spanning the gap. The CDR3 covers 15 residues. Germline V CDR1 and CDR2: SGHRS, YFSETQ. In DNA form, the CDR3 reads TGCGCCAGCAGCTTGGCCCCCGGCAGCCAGGATGGCTACACCTTC. Its protein is CASSLAPGSQDGYTF.

The CDR3 spells CASSYSFSRTDTQYF. CDR3 in DNA: TGTGCCAGCAGTTACTCCTTTTCCCGCACAGATACGCAGTATTTT. The chain combines TRBV6-2 or TRBV6-3 with TRBJ2-3, with D hard to call. Trimming removed 0 bases from V and 1 base from J, with 8 bases in between. The CDR3 extends over 15 amino acids. Germline V gene lookup returns CDR1 MNHEY and CDR2 SVGEGT.